These 22 T cell receptor beta chains originate from one sample sequenced in a study of T cells in Graves' hyperthyroidism and ophthalmopathy. Amplification of TCR beta CDR3 regions was performed using RNA transcripts as template. An initial round of RT-PCR targeting the TCR CDR3 relied on the HTBI primer set. TCRdb reanalysed the multiplex PCR reads using MiXCR and keeps one entry per CDR3 protein. The table records around 380,000 distinct CDR3 sequences, about 13% of them present only once. The material sequenced was blood. The receptor source for this set is a man aged 25 to 40 with Graves' hyperthyroidism that later progressed to Graves' ophthalmopathy.

This clonotype has only a few counts. The rearrangement links TRBV29-1 to TRBJ1-3; D is undetermined. The germline V gene encodes CDR1 SQVTM and CDR2 ANQGSEA. This CDR3 has 14 residues. Between the trimmed V and J ends, which lost 3 bases and 2 bases, there was a span of 11 bases. DNA of the CDR3: TGCAGCGTTGACGACACAGACACTGGAAACACCATATATTTT. Translation gives CSVDDTDTGNTIYF.

The CDR3 bases are TGTGCCAGCAGTGAAGGTCTGGCGGGGTACGAGCAGTACTTC. Translating gives CASSEGLAGYEQYF. The gene calls are TRBV6-1 and TRBJ2-7; D possibly corresponds to TRBD2 (6 bases). CDR3 length: 14 residues. Trimming left V 1 base short and J 4 bases short, with 11 bases between. In germline, CDR1 is MNHNS, CDR2 SASEGT.

This chain joins TRBV5-1 and TRBJ2-2; TRBD2 is a possible D gene (5 bases). CDR1 and CDR2 from the germline V gene are SGHRS and YFSETQ. Deletions cut 0 bases from V and 7 bases from J, with 10 bases between. This CDR3 spans 14 amino acids. The CDR3, as DNA: TGCGCCAGCAGCTTGGTCGGGGTGATCGGGGAGCTGTTTTTT. Protein product: CASSLVGVIGELFF.

In its sample, this clonotype was seen many times. The chain couples TRBV10-3 to TRBJ1-5; D gene uncertain. Germline lookup yields CDR1 ENHRY and CDR2 SYGVKD. Trimming shortened V by 3 bases and J by 8 bases, and 11 bases separated the two germline ends. The CDR3 sequence is 13 residues long. The DNA for the CDR3 is TGTGCCATCAGTGACATGGTTGCCGAGCCCCAGCATTTT. Translation: CAISDMVAEPQHF.

At least ten counts were recorded for this clonotype. The J gene is TRBJ1-5, the V gene TRBV15; 7 bases align to TRBD1. The CDR3 totals 16 residues. J was trimmed by 4 bases and V by 1 base; bases with no gene match: 7. Germline CDR1 reads LNHNV; CDR2 reads YYDKDF (reference sequence). Here the CDR3 reads CATSRARDRANQPQHF. In DNA form, the CDR3 reads TGTGCCACCAGCAGAGCCCGGGACAGAGCAAATCAGCCCCAGCATTTT.

This clonotype was seen at least ten times. This rearrangement joins TRBV5-1 to TRBJ1-1; tentatively, D is TRBD1 (6 bases). Trimming stripped 0 bases from V and 6 bases from J, with 12 bases between. CDR3 length: 14 amino acids. Germline-derived CDR1 and CDR2 are SGHRS and YFSETQ. The CDR3 reads CASSLAGERAEAFF. DNA of the CDR3: TGCGCCAGCAGCTTGGCAGGGGAGAGGGCTGAAGCTTTCTTT.

This clonotype was observed many times. V usage is TRBV27 and J usage is TRBJ2-5; possibly TRBD2 for D (6 bases). The CDR3 length is 13 residues. In germline, CDR1 is MNHEY, CDR2 SMNVEV (reference sequence). V was pared by 3 bases and J by 2 bases, with 7 bases between. As DNA, the CDR3 is TGTGCCAGCAGTTTCGGGGGTCAAGAGACCCAGTACTTC. It encodes CASSFGGQETQYF.

This clonotype was picked up a small number of times. This chain links TRBV6-1 with TRBJ2-3; 11 positions match TRBD2. Trimming took 4 bases from V and 8 from J; bases not matched to a gene: 11. Per the germline V gene, CDR1 is MNHNS and CDR2 is SASEGT. The CDR3 totals 16 residues. The CDR3 spells CASSGALAGGQGTQYF. CDR3 in DNA: TGTGCCAGCAGTGGGGCCCTAGCGGGGGGTCAGGGTACGCAGTATTTT.

This clonotype was seen repeatedly, ten times or more. V is TRBV18 and J is TRBJ2-1; D perhaps matches TRBD2 (8 bases). The CDR3 is 15 amino acids. V was cut by 0 bases and J by 8 bases, with 14 bases left in between. Germline values: CDR1 KGHSH, CDR2 LQKENI. CDR3 sequence (DNA): TGTGCCAGCTCACCACCCTCGGGAGGGGGCCATGAGCAGTTCTTC. This sequence encodes CASSPPSGGGHEQFF. The full variable domain, completed using reference TRBV18 and TRBJ2-1, is NAGVMQNPRHLVRRRGQEARLRCSPMKGHSHVYWYRQLPEEGLKFMVYLQKENIIDESGMPKERFSAEFPKEGPSILRIQQVVRGDSAAYFCASSPPSGGGHEQFFGPGTRLTVL.

This clonotype was recorded at least ten times. The chain carries TRBV28 and TRBJ2-1; the D is unclear. The CDR3 has 14 amino acids. Germline-derived CDR1 and CDR2 are MDHEN and SYDVKM. The ends were cut back, 6 bases at V and 0 bases at J, with 9 bases in the middle. CDR3 protein: CASRTQISYNEQFF. DNA for the CDR3: TGTGCCAGCAGGACACAGATCTCCTACAATGAGCAGTTCTTC.

The rearrangement links TRBV27 to TRBJ1-1; no definite D call. Trimming took off 6 bases at V and 1 base at J, with 9 bases between the two ends. This CDR3 is 13 amino acids long. Germline loops: CDR1 MNHEY, CDR2 SMNVEV (reference sequence). The CDR3, as DNA: TGTGCCAGCAGCTACAACAGGAACACTGAAGCTTTCTTT. Its translation is CASSYNRNTEAFF.

This clonotype was counted at least ten times. The genes are TRBV5-1 and TRBJ1-1; D uncertain. V gave up 2 bases and J gave up 1 base, with 15 bases separating them. CDR1 SGHRS and CDR2 YFSETQ come from the germline V gene. There are 16 residues in the CDR3. The DNA of the CDR3 is TGCGCCAGCAGCTTACAGTTGAGTTGGGAGAACACTGAAGCTTTCTTT. It translates to CASSLQLSWENTEAFF.

This clonotype came up a few times. The chain carries TRBV2 and TRBJ1-3; D not certain. V was trimmed by 6 bases and J by 1 base, leaving 13 bases between them. The CDR3 has 15 residues. Per the germline V gene, CDR1 is SNHLY and CDR2 is FYNNEI. The CDR3 is CASSFNGYSGNTIYF. The CDR3 nucleotides read TGTGCCAGCAGCTTCAACGGGTATTCTGGAAACACCATATATTTT.

The V call is TRBV28, the J call TRBJ1-2, with unresolved D. This CDR3 spans 12 amino acids. V dropped 3 bases and J dropped 4 bases, with 6 bases sitting between them. Germline V gives CDR1 MDHEN, CDR2 SYDVKM. CDR3 in amino acids: CASSFGFYGYTF. CDR3 coding DNA: TGTGCCAGCAGTTTCGGATTCTATGGCTACACCTTC.

Remarks on this clonotype: This could be a read error, since a much larger clone is one nucleotide away. The CDR3 region is CASSLNSAHYNEHFF. The CDR3, as DNA: TGTGCCAGCAGCTTGAACAGTGCCCACTACAATGAGCACTTCTTC. V and J are TRBV11-3 and TRBJ2-1; D remains unclear. Per the germline V gene, CDR1 is SGHNT and CDR2 is YENEEA. The CDR3 sequence is 15 residues long.

This clonotype came up a few times. V gene TRBV6-1 combines with J gene TRBJ1-6; 8 nucleotides line up with TRBD1. The CDR3 is 15 amino acids. J lost 3 bases, V lost 8 bases, and 6 bases had no gene match. Germline V gene data show CDR1 as MNHNS and CDR2 as SASEGT. CDR3 DNA sequence: TGTGCCAGCGAGGCAGGGGGCGGCTATAATTCACCCCTCCACTTT. Translating it yields CASEAGGGYNSPLHF.

This clonotype was observed a handful of times. The J gene is TRBJ2-7, the V gene TRBV19; no firm D call. Trimming shortened V by 4 bases and J by 2 bases, and 12 bases separated the two germline ends. The CDR3 contains 14 residues. CDR1 LNHDA and CDR2 SQIVND come from the germline V gene (reference sequence). CDR3 sequence: CASSKEQQPYEQYF. CDR3 coding DNA: TGTGCCAGTAGTAAAGAACAGCAACCCTACGAGCAGTACTTC.

This clonotype was recorded a few times. The V and J genes are TRBV5-1 and TRBJ2-7; 7 nucleotides align to TRBD1. V trimming: 4 bases; J trimming: 2 bases; junction bases outside the gene matches: 9. Germline CDR1 SGHRS, CDR2 YFSETQ. This CDR3 is built from 15 residues. The chain's CDR3 is CASSPQGTYPYEQYF. The CDR3 DNA reads as TGCGCCAGCAGCCCACAGGGGACATATCCCTACGAGCAGTACTTC.

CDR3 in amino acids: CASKGGGLYNEQFF. In DNA, the CDR3 is TGTGCCAGCAAGGGGGGGGGGCTTTACAATGAGCAGTTCTTC. This rearrangement joins TRBV28 to TRBJ2-1; D is perhaps TRBD2 (7 bases). This CDR3 spans 14 amino acids. Germline V gene sequence: CDR1 MDHEN, CDR2 SYDVKM. V lost 7 bases and J 4 bases, leaving 14 bases between the germline ends.

This clonotype occurred a few times. This chain uses TRBV24-1 with TRBJ2-1; 10 bases fit TRBD1. Germline lookup yields CDR1 KGHDR and CDR2 SFDVKD. The CDR3 is made up of 16 amino acids. Trimming took 3 bases from V and 4 from J; bases not matched to a gene: 5. CDR3 protein: CATSDLGQGMYNEQFF. The CDR3, as DNA: TGTGCCACCAGTGATCTGGGACAGGGGATGTACAATGAGCAGTTCTTC.

This rearrangement joins TRBV9 to TRBJ1-4; D not certain. V was shortened by 0 bases and J by 0 bases, with 9 bases between the two germline ends. This CDR3 spans 16 amino acids. CDR1 and CDR2 (germline): SGDLS, YYNGEE. CDR3 nucleotide sequence: TGTGCCAGCAGCGTAGCCCCGTCTCCAACTAATGAAAAACTGTTTTTT. Translated, it gives CASSVAPSPTNEKLFF.

Many counts were recorded for this clonotype. CDR3 residues: CASSVQGLEQYF. CDR3 nucleotide sequence: TGTGCCAGCAGTGTGCAGGGTCTCGAGCAGTACTTC. This rearrangement joins TRBV2 to TRBJ2-7, with D possibly being TRBD1 (5 bases). CDR1 and CDR2 from the germline V gene are SNHLY and FYNNEI. V lost 4 bases, J lost 6 bases, and 10 bases lay in between. CDR3 length: 12 residues.